Shown below are 31 T cell receptor beta chains from a single sample sequenced in a study of OX40 agonist ivuxolimab in advanced cancers. Clones were sequenced by immunoSEQ multiplex PCR, and TCRdb holds only the in-frame ones, with some missing. Among over 10,000 clones, less than 80% were seen once, and the ten largest hold roughly 29%. The source was CD4+ or CD8+ T cells sorted from blood, collected in a trial of the OX40 agonist ivuxolimab. These receptor sequences come from an adult with an advanced solid tumor such as melanoma, head and neck, liver or kidney cancer.

This chain connects TRBV5-4 to TRBJ2-1; D is possibly TRBD1 (6 bases). Trimming pared 5 bases from V and 9 bases from J, leaving 15 bases between. Germline CDR1 reads SGHNT; CDR2 reads YYREEE (reference sequence). The CDR3 spans 13 residues. CDR3 loop: CASSFQGSGEQFF. Here the CDR3 DNA reads TGTGCCAGCAGTTTCCAGGGGTCGGGTGAGCAGTTCTTC.

This chain connects TRBV4-3 to TRBJ1-1; 7 bases match TRBD1. There are 13 residues in the CDR3. The germline V gene encodes CDR1 LGHNA and CDR2 YSLEER. Trimming took 3 bases from V and 5 from J; bases not matched to a gene: 3. The CDR3 protein is CASSHSGGTEAFF. CDR3 DNA: TGCGCCAGCAGCCACTCAGGGGGGACTGAAGCTTTCTTT.

This clone has just one count. The chain carries TRBV4-2 and TRBJ1-6, with D possibly matching TRBD1 (5 bases). The V and J ends lost 3 bases and 0 bases respectively, with 6 bases between them. The germline gives CDR1 LGHNA, CDR2 YNFKEQ. CDR3 size: 15 residues. For the CDR3, the DNA is TGTGCCAGCAGCCAGGGGACCTCCTATAATTCACCCCTCCACTTT. Its protein is CASSQGTSYNSPLHF.

V is TRBV5-1 and J is TRBJ1-2; possible D gene TRBD1, 5 bases. The CDR3 sequence is 13 residues long. Germline lookup yields CDR1 SGHRS and CDR2 YFSETQ. Deletions cut 7 bases from V and 3 bases from J, with 13 bases between. Here the CDR3 reads CASPPSGHYGYTF. CDR3 nucleotides: TGCGCCAGCCCCCCCTCGGGACACTATGGCTACACCTTC.

V and J are TRBV9 and TRBJ1-1; the D is unclear. From germline, CDR1 is SGDLS and CDR2 YYNGEE. The CDR3 length is 13 residues. V lost 2 bases and J lost 0, with 5 bases in between. The CDR3: CASSVDVNTEAFF. As DNA, the CDR3 is TGTGCCAGCAGCGTTGATGTGAACACTGAAGCTTTCTTT.

The chain combines TRBV4-3 with TRBJ2-7, with 8 bases fitting TRBD2. This CDR3 has 15 residues. Germline V lookup: CDR1 LGHNA, CDR2 YSLEER. The V gene end was trimmed by 4 bases and the J gene end by 0 bases; junction bases not matched to a gene: 5. This CDR3 reads CASSPWSGSSYEQYF. The DNA of the CDR3 is TGCGCCAGCAGCCCTTGGAGCGGGAGCTCCTACGAGCAGTACTTC.

The chain has TRBV9 and TRBJ2-2; D is perhaps TRBD1 (6 bases). Germline assignment: CDR1 SGDLS and CDR2 YYNGEE. CDR3 length equals 17 residues. Trimming shortened V by 4 bases and J by 0 bases, and 16 bases separated the two germline ends. This chain's CDR3 is CASSLHPDRSNTGELFF. The DNA for the CDR3 is TGTGCCAGCAGCTTACACCCCGACAGGTCGAACACCGGGGAGCTGTTTTTT.

The V and J genes are TRBV6-1 and TRBJ2-7; perhaps TRBD2 as D (5 bases). The CDR3 is 11 residues long. Trimming stripped 6 bases from V and 5 bases from J, with 8 bases between. Germline values: CDR1 MNHNS, CDR2 SASEGT. CDR3 nucleotides: TGTGCCAGCAGCTTGCGGGACGAGCAGTACTTC. Residues: CASSLRDEQYF.

In its sample, this clone was seen a few times. The chain employs TRBV28 and TRBJ2-3, with D perhaps matching TRBD1 (5 bases). Germline V gene data show CDR1 as MDHEN and CDR2 as SYDVKM. Trimming took 6 bases from V and 3 from J, leaving 13 bases between them. The length of the CDR3 is 14 residues. CDR3 in amino acids: CASSPLGHTDTQYF. The CDR3 bases are TGTGCCAGCAGCCCCCTGGGGCATACAGATACGCAGTATTTT. Drawing the rest from reference TRBV28 and TRBJ2-3, the complete variable domain is DVKVTQSSRYLVKRTGEKVFLECVQDMDHENMFWYRQDPGLGLRLIYFSYDVKMKEKGDIPEGYSVSREKKERFSLILESASTNQTSMYLCASSPLGHTDTQYFGPGTRLTVL.

The chain combines TRBV7-9 with TRBJ1-2; 8 bases are a match to TRBD1. V lost 1 base and J lost 10; bases outside the gene matches: 8. This CDR3 region has 14 residues. Germline CDR1 reads SEHNR; CDR2 reads FQNEAQ (reference sequence). The CDR3 nucleotides read TGTGCCAGCAGCTTAGGTGGCAGGGGGCAAAACTACACCTTC. Translating gives CASSLGGRGQNYTF.

This chain uses TRBV5-5 with TRBJ2-7; D remains ambiguous. Germline-derived CDR1 and CDR2 are SGHKS and YYEKEE (reference sequence). CDR3 length equals 13 residues. Trimming took 0 bases from V and 2 from J, leaving 6 bases between them. CDR3 protein: CASSLGLPYEQYF. The DNA of the CDR3 is TGTGCCAGCAGCTTGGGGCTACCCTACGAGCAGTACTTC.

The genes are TRBV5-1 and TRBJ1-1, with D tentatively TRBD1 (6 bases). Germline CDR1 is SGHRS and CDR2 is YFSETQ. V lost 0 bases and J lost 5, with 11 bases in between. CDR3 length: 14 amino acids. CDR3 coding DNA: TGCGCCAGCAGCTTGGTTCAGGGGCTTACTGAAGCTTTCTTT. It is translated as CASSLVQGLTEAFF.

This rearrangement joins TRBV9 to TRBJ2-7, with 10 positions matching TRBD2. This CDR3 comprises 16 residues. Losses at the gene ends were 0 bases for V and 2 bases for J; bases not matched to a gene: 5. The germline V gene has CDR1 SGDLS and CDR2 YYNGEE. The CDR3 bases are TGTGCCAGCAGCGTAGGGGCTAGCGGGGGAACCTACGAGCAGTACTTC. This codes for CASSVGASGGTYEQYF. Using reference TRBV9 and TRBJ2-7 for the parts outside the CDR3, the full variable domain is DSGVTQTPKHLITATGQRVTLRCSPRSGDLSVYWYQQSLDQGLQFLIQYYNGEERAKGNILERFSAQQFPDLHSELNLSSLELGDSALYFCASSVGASGGTYEQYFGPGTRLTVT.

J is TRBJ1-4 and V is TRBV7-6, with TRBD1 as a possible D gene (6 bases). Germline lookup yields CDR1 SGHVS and CDR2 FNYEAQ. The length of the CDR3 is 15 residues. Deletions cut 5 bases from V and 7 bases from J, with 17 bases between. The CDR3 nucleotides read TGTGCCAGCAGCCCCCGGGACACGGCCCGTGAAAAACTGTTTTTT. It encodes CASSPRDTAREKLFF.

J is TRBJ2-2 and V is TRBV29-1, with a possible D match to TRBD1 (5 bases). V was cut by 5 bases and J by 3 bases, with 10 bases left in between. The V gene's germline CDR1 is SQVTM and CDR2 ANQGSEA. This CDR3 is 13 amino acids long. The DNA of the CDR3 is TGCAGCGTTATCATAGGGGACACCGGGGAGCTGTTTTTT. Translated: CSVIIGDTGELFF.

The chain links TRBV4-1 to TRBJ2-1; TRBD2 matches 8 bases. The CDR3 covers 14 residues. V lost 4 bases to trimming and J lost 6 bases; unmatched junction nucleotides: 5. Germline-derived CDR1 and CDR2 are MGHRA and YSYEKL. CDR3 coding DNA: TGCGCCAGCAGCCGAGCGGGAGTACTCAATGAGCAGTTCTTC. Translating it yields CASSRAGVLNEQFF.

The genes are TRBV7-2 and TRBJ1-3, with D uncertain. The CDR3 covers 15 residues. The V and J ends lost 4 bases and 1 base respectively, with 11 bases between them. Per germline, CDR1 SGHTA and CDR2 FQGNSA. The CDR3 sequence is CASSSGGTSGNTIYF. The DNA of the CDR3 is TGTGCCAGCAGCTCCGGCGGTACGTCTGGAAACACCATATATTTT.

This chain joins TRBV4-3 and TRBJ2-2; unclear D gene. Trimming shortened V by 4 bases and J by 4 bases, and 10 bases separated the two germline ends. The CDR3 covers 14 residues. Germline-derived CDR1 and CDR2 are LGHNA and YSLEER. DNA of the CDR3: TGCGCCAGCAGCCGGCCCTCGGTCACCGGGGAGCTGTTTTTT. Amino acids: CASSRPSVTGELFF.

V usage is TRBV30 and J usage is TRBJ2-7, with 8 bases aligning to TRBD1. CDR3 length equals 15 residues. The V segment lost 0 bases and the J segment 4 bases; nucleotides outside the gene matches: 8. CDR1 and CDR2 from the germline V gene are GTSNPN and SVGIG (reference sequence). CDR3 DNA: TGTGCCTGGAGTGTAGGCCAGGGGGCTCATTACGAGCAGTACTTC. Its protein is CAWSVGQGAHYEQYF.

V gene TRBV6-5 combines with J gene TRBJ2-5; D is perhaps TRBD2 (5 bases). The length of the CDR3 is 13 residues. The V and J ends lost 2 bases and 2 bases respectively, with 6 bases between them. Germline V lookup: CDR1 MNHEY, CDR2 SVGAGI. The DNA of the CDR3 is TGTGCCAGCAGTTACGGGGAGCAAGAGACCCAGTACTTC. Protein product: CASSYGEQETQYF.

The CDR3 DNA is TGTGCCACCCAGACCGGCGTTTACACTGAAGCTTTCTTT. Its translation is CATQTGVYTEAFF. The chain combines TRBV10-3 with TRBJ1-1; D is uncertain. From germline, CDR1 is ENHRY and CDR2 SYGVKD. The V end lost 10 bases, the J end lost 3 bases, and 15 bases lay between the germline ends. The CDR3 contains 13 residues.

This clone has more than one count but fewer than ten. This sample includes further DNA sequences coding for the same CDR3. The rearrangement uses TRBV5-1 and TRBJ1-2; no reliable D call. Trimming took off 2 bases at V and 2 bases at J, with 10 bases between the two ends. CDR3 length: 14 amino acids. Germline assignment: CDR1 SGHRS and CDR2 YFSETQ. The chain's CDR3 is CASSFEGPNYGYTF. CDR3 nucleotide sequence: TGCGCCAGCAGCTTCGAAGGGCCAAACTATGGCTACACCTTC.

The table lists this clone with a count of one. V is TRBV6-5 and J is TRBJ2-2; no firm D call. Germline CDR1 reads MNHEY; CDR2 reads SVGAGI. The CDR3 is made up of 15 amino acids. Trimming pared 2 bases from V and 3 bases from J, leaving 10 bases between. In nucleotides, the CDR3 is TGTGCCAGCAGTTACCGCGGCTCCTACACCGGGGAGCTGTTTTTT. Amino acids: CASSYRGSYTGELFF.

The CDR3 nucleotides read TGTGCCAGCAGCGTAGAACCAGGGCCCTACTACGAGCAGTACTTC. Protein sequence: CASSVEPGPYYEQYF. The chain is built from TRBV9 and TRBJ2-7, with a weak D call TRBD1 (5 bases). The V end lost 0 bases, the J end lost 3 bases, and 13 bases lay between the germline ends. The CDR3 length is 15 residues. Per the germline V gene, CDR1 is SGDLS and CDR2 is YYNGEE.

The chain combines TRBV28 with TRBJ2-5; D gene uncertain. The germline gives CDR1 MDHEN, CDR2 SYDVKM. V was cut by 3 bases and J by 7 bases, with 15 bases left in between. The CDR3 totals 14 residues. CDR3 nucleotides: TGTGCCAGCAGTTTGGTTGTGGTTAAGGGGACCCAGTACTTC. Its translation is CASSLVVVKGTQYF.

This chain links TRBV5-6 with TRBJ1-2; 7 nucleotides agree with TRBD1. Germline trimming cut 4 bases from V and 3 bases from J; bases unmatched to any gene: 0. Germline V gene data show CDR1 as SGHDT and CDR2 as YYEEEE. The CDR3 has 12 amino acids. The CDR3 loop is CASSQGDYGYTF. The DNA of the CDR3 is TGTGCCAGCAGCCAGGGGGACTATGGCTACACCTTC.

This clone was counted only a few times. The chain couples TRBV7-6 to TRBJ2-1, with TRBD1 as a possible D gene (7 bases). The CDR3 extends over 14 amino acids. CDR1 SGHVS and CDR2 FNYEAQ come from the germline V gene. The V end lost 7 bases, the J end lost 3 bases, and 13 bases lay between the germline ends. CDR3 nucleotide sequence: TGTGCCAGCACGCAGGGGGGCAGCTACAATGAGCAGTTCTTC. It encodes CASTQGGSYNEQFF. Filled out from reference TRBV7-6 and TRBJ2-1, the complete variable domain reads GAGVSQSPRYKVTKRGQDVALRCDPISGHVSLYWYRQALGQGPEFLTYFNYEAQQDKSGLPNDRFSAERPEGSISTLTIQRTEQRDSAMYRCASTQGGSYNEQFFGPGTRLTVL.

The chain recombines TRBV11-3 with TRBJ2-1; the match to TRBD2 covers 14 bases. This CDR3 is built from 18 residues. J gave up 0 bases and V 5 bases, and 6 bases lay outside the gene matches. Germline V lookup: CDR1 SGHNT, CDR2 YENEEA. DNA for the CDR3: TGTGCCAGCAGCGGACGGACTAGCGGGGGGTACTCCTACAATGAGCAGTTCTTC. Protein sequence: CASSGRTSGGYSYNEQFF.

This chain uses TRBV5-4 with TRBJ1-4, with D maybe TRBD1 (6 bases). In germline, CDR1 is SGHNT, CDR2 YYREEE (reference sequence). The CDR3 extends over 15 amino acids. With 0 bases removed from V and 7 bases from J, the gap between germline ends came to 13 bases. The CDR3 DNA follows: TGTGCCAGCAGCTTGGATGGGGGGGGCAGTGAAAAACTGTTTTTT. It codes for CASSLDGGGSEKLFF.

The rearrangement uses TRBV10-1 and TRBJ2-7, with D possibly matching TRBD2 (5 bases). The germline V and J ends were trimmed by 2 bases and 5 bases, with 7 bases remaining between them. Germline V gene sequence: CDR1 WNHNN, CDR2 SYGVQD (reference sequence). This CDR3 is 12 amino acids long. The DNA for the CDR3 is TGCGCCAGCAGTGAGGGTAGCGACGAGCAGTACTTC. Translation gives CASSEGSDEQYF.

This chain joins TRBV4-1 and TRBJ1-2; D unclear. The V end was cut by 4 bases, the J end by 4 bases, with 10 bases between. Germline assignment: CDR1 MGHRA and CDR2 YSYEKL. The CDR3 covers 13 residues. The CDR3 DNA sequence: TGCGCCAGCAGCCGCCCCTCTGCCTATGGCTACACCTTC. Translating it yields CASSRPSAYGYTF.